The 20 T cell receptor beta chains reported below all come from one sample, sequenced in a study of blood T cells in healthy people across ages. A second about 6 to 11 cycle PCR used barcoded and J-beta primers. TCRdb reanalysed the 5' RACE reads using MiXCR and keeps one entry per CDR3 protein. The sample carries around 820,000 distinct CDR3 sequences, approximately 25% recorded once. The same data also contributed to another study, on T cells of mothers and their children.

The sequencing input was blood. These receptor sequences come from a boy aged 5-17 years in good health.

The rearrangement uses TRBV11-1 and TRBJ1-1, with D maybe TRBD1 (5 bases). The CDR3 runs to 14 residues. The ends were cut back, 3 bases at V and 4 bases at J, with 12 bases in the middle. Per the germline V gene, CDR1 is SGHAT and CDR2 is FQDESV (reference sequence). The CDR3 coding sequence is TGTGCCAGCAGCTTGCAAGGGGAGACCACTGAAGCTTTCTTT. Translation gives CASSLQGETTEAFF.

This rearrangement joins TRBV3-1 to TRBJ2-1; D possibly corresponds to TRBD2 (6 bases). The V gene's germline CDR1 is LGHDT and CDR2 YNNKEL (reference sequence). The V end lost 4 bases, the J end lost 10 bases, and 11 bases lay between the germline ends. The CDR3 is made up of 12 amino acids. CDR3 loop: CASSPVRGEQFF. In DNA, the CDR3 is TGTGCCAGCAGCCCCGTACGGGGGGAGCAGTTCTTC.

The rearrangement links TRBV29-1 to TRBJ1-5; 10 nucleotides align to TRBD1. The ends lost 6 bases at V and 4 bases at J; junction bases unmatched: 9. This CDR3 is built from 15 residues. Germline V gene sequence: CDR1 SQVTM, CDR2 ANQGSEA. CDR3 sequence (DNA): TGCAGCGTACTTATTTTGGGACAGGGGAATCAGCCCCAGCATTTT. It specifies CSVLILGQGNQPQHF.

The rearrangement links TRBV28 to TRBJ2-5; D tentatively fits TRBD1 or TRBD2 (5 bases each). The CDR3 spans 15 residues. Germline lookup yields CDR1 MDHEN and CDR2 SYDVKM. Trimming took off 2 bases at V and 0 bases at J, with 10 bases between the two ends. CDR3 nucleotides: TGTGCCAGCAGTTTAGCTCCGGGACACCAAGAGACCCAGTACTTC. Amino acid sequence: CASSLAPGHQETQYF.

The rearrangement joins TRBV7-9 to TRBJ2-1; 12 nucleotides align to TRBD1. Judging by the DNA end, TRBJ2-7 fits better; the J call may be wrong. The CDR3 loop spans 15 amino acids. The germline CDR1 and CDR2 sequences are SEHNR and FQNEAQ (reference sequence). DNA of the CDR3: TGTGCCAGCAGCTCGGGACAGGGGGCGCCCTACGAGCAGTACTTC. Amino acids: CASSSGQGAPYEQYF.

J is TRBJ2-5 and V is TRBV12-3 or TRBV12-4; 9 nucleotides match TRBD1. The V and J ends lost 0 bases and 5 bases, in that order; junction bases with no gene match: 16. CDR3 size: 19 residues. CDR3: CASSLAYVWGQGGRETQYF. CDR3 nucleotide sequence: TGTGCCAGCAGTTTAGCGTACGTGTGGGGACAGGGAGGTCGGGAGACCCAGTACTTC.

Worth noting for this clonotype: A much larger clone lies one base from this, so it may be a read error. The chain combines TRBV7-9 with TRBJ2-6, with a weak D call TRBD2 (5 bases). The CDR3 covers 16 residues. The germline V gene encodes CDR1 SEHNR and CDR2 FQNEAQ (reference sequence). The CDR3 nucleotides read TGTGCCAGCAGCTTATTGGGTATCGCCGGGGTCAACGTCCTGACTTTC. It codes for CASSLLGIAGVNVLTF.

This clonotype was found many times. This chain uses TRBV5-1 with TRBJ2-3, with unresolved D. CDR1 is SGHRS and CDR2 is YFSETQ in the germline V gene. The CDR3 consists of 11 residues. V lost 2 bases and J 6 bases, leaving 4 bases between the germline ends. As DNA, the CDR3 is TGCGCCAGCAGCTTAAAGGATACGCAGTATTTT. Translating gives CASSLKDTQYF.

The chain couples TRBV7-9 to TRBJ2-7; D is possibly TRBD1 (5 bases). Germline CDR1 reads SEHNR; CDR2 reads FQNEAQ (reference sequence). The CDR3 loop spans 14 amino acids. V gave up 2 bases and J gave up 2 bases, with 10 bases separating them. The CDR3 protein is CASSLTQTAYEQYF. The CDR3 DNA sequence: TGTGCCAGCAGCTTAACCCAGACAGCCTACGAGCAGTACTTC.

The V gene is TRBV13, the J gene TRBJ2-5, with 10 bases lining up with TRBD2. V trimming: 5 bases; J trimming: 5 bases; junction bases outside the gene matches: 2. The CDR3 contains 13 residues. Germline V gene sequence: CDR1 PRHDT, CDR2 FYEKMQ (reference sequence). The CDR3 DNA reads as TGTGCCAGCAGCGAGACTAGCGGGGAGACCCAGTACTTC. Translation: CASSETSGETQYF.

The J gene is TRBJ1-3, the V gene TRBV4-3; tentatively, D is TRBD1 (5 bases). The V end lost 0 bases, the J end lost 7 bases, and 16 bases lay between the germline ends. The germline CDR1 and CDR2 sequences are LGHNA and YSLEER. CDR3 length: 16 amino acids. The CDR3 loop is CASSQDVERDLNTIYF. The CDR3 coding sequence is TGCGCCAGCAGCCAAGATGTGGAGAGGGACCTGAACACCATATATTTT.

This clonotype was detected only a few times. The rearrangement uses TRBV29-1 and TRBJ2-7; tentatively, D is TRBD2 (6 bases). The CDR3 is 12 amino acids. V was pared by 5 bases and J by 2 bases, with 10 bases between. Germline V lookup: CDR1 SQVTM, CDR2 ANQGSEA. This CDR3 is CSVLGGAYEQYF. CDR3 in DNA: TGCAGCGTTCTCGGGGGAGCCTACGAGCAGTACTTC.

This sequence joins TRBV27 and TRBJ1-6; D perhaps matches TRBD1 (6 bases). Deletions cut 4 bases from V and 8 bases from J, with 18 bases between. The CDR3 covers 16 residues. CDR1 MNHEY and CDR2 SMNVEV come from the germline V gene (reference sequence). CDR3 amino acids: CASSSQQGKLDSPLHF. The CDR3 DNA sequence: TGTGCCAGCAGTTCTCAACAGGGTAAATTGGATTCACCCCTCCACTTT.

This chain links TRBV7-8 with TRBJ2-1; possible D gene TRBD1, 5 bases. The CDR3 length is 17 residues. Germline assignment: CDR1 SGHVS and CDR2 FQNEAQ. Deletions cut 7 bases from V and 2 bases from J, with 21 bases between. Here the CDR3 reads CASTPGYKGHTYNEQFF. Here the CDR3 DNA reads TGTGCCAGCACCCCCGGGTATAAGGGGCACACCTACAATGAGCAGTTCTTC. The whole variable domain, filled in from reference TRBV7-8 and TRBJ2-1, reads GAGVSQSPRYKVAKRGQDVALRCDPISGHVSLFWYQQALGQGPEFLTYFQNEAQLDKSGLPSDRFFAERPEGSVSTLKIQRTQQEDSAVYLCASTPGYKGHTYNEQFFGPGTRLTVL.

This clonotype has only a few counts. The CDR3, as DNA: TGCAGTGCTAACCGGAGAACTTATAATTCACCCCTCCACTTT. It specifies CSANRRTYNSPLHF. This chain connects TRBV20-1 to TRBJ1-6; D gene unclear. V dropped 4 bases and J dropped 4 bases, with 11 bases sitting between them. The CDR3 contains 14 residues. The germline V gene encodes CDR1 DFQATT and CDR2 SNEGSKA (reference sequence).

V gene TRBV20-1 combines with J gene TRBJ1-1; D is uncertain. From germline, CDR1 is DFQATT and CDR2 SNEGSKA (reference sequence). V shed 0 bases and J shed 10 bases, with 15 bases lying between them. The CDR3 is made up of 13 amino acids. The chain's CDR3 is CSARDRRNERAFF. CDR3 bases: TGCAGTGCTAGAGATCGCAGGAACGAGCGAGCTTTCTTT.

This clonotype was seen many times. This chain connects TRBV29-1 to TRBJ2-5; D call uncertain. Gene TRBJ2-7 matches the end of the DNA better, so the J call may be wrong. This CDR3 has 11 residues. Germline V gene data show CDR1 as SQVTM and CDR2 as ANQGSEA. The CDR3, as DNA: TGCAGCGTTGTTCTGACCTACGAGCAGTACTTC. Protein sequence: CSVVLTYEQYF.

The CDR3 DNA follows: TGTGCCAGCAGCTCCACGATCGCAGCTTTCTTT. Protein sequence: CASSSTIAAFF. The chain recombines TRBV7-2 with TRBJ1-1; D unclear. The germline V and J ends were trimmed by 4 bases and 10 bases, with 10 bases remaining between them. This CDR3 spans 11 amino acids. Germline V gives CDR1 SGHTA, CDR2 FQGNSA.

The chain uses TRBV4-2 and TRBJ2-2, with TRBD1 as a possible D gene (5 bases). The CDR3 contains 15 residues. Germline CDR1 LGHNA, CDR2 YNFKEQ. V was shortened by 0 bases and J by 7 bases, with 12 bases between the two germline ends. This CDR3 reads CASSQEWGHDGELFF. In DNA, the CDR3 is TGTGCCAGCAGCCAAGAGTGGGGCCACGACGGGGAGCTGTTTTTT.

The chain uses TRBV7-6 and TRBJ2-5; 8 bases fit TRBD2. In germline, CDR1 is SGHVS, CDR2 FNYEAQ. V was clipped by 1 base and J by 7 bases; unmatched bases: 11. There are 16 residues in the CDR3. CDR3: CASSLGSPGTRGTQYF. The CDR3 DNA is TGTGCCAGCAGCTTAGGGTCCCCCGGGACTAGAGGGACCCAGTACTTC.